The entry below gives a single T cell receptor beta chain sequence along with its context. Its antigen is not yet known. No much larger clone is present one base from it, and per-base qualities are unavailable. CDR1 LGHNA and CDR2 YNFKEQ are derived from the germline V gene. V is pared back by 0 bases and J by 6 bases, with 8 bases lying between the germline termini. Including cysteine and phenylalanine, the CDR3 has 14 amino acids. CDR3 DNA only is kept here, 42 bases in frame from base 1. Libraries were constructed by the immunoSEQ multiplex PCR assay. TCRdb mirrors the immuneACCESS table, restricted to in-frame sequences. Some clones are absent from its copies; in checked studies, under half trace to an unresolved V gene, and the reason for the others is unknown. The sample includes about 18,000 clones, with under 85% observed a single time. Approximately 15% of the sample is held by the ten biggest clonotypes.

These data originate in a study of PD-1 and CTLA-4 blockade in melanoma (dated by TCRdb to the early 2020s). For the wider study: In patients with melanoma, the study measured the effects of PD-1 blockade versus CTLA-4 blockade on the melanoma-reactive CD8 T cell response.

The specimen was CD8+ T cells from peripheral blood, collected before anti-PD-1 treatment. The sequence derives from a human donor with melanoma. This chain is built from TRBV4-2 and TRBJ2-2, with no confident D gene call. The CDR3 loop reads CASSQDLYPGELFF. The sequence in DNA is TGTGCCAGCAGCCAAGATCTATACCCCGGGGAGCTGTTTTTT.